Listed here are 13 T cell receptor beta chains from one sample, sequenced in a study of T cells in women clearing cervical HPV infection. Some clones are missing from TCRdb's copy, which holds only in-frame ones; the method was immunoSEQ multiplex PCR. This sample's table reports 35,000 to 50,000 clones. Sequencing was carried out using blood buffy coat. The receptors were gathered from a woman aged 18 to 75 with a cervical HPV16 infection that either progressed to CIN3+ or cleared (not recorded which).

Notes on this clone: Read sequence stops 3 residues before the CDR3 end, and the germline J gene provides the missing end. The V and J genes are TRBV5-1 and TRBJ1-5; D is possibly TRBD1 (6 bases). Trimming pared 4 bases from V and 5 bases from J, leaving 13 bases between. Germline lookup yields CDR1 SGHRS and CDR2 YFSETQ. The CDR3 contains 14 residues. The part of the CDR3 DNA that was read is TGCGCCAGCAGCGGCGGGGGCGCTGATCAGCCC. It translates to CASSGGGADQP. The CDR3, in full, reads CASSGGGADQPQHF.

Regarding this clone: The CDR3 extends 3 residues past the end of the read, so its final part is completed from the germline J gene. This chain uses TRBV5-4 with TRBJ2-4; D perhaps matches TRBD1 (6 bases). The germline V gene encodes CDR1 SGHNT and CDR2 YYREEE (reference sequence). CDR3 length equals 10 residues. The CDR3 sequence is CASYGTHQYF. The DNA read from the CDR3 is TGTGCCAGCTACGGGACACAT.

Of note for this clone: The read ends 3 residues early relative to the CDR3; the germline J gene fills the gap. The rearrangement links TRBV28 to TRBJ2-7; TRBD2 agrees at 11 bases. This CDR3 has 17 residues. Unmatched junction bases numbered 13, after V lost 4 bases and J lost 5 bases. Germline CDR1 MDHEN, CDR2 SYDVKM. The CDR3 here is CASSSIAGGKPTHEQYF. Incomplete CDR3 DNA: TGTGCCAGCAGTTCCATAGCGGGAGGGAAGCCCACCCACGAG.

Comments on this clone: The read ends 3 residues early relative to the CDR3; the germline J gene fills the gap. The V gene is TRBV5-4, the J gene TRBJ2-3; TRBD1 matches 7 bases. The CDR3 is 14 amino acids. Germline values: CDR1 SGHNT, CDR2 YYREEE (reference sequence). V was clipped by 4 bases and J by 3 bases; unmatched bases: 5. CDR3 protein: CASSVGQLTDTQYF. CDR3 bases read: TGTGCCAGCAGCGTGGGACAGTTAACAGATACG.

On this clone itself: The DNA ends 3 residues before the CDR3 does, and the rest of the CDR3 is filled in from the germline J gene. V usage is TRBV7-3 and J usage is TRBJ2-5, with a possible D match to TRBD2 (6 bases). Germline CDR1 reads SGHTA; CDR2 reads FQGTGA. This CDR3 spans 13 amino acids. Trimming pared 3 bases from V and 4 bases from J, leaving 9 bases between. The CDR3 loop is CASSLGLSETQYF. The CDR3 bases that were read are TGTGCCAGCAGCTTGGGACTCTCAGAGACC.

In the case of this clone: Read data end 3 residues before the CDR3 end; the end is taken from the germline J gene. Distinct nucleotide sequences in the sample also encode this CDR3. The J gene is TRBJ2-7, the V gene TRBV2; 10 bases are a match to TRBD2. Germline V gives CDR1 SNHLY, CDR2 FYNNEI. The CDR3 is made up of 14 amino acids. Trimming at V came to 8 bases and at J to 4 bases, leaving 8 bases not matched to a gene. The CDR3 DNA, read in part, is TGTGCCAGCTCCTCTAGCGGGAGCTCATACGAG. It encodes CASSSSGSSYE. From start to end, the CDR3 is CASSSSGSSYEQYF.

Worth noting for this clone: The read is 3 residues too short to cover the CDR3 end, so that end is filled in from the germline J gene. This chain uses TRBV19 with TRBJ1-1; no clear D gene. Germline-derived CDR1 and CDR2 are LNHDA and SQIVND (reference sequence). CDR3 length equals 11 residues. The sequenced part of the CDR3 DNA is TGTGCCAGCGCGGGAGGATTCGAT. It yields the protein CASAGGFD. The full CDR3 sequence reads CASAGGFDAFF.

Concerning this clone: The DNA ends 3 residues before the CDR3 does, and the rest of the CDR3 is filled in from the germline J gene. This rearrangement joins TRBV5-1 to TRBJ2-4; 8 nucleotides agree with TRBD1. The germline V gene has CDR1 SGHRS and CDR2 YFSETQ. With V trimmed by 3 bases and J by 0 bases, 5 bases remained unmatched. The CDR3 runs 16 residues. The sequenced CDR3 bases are TGCGCCAGCAGCTATGGACAGGGACAAGCCAAAAACATT. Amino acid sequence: CASSYGQGQAKNI. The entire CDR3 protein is CASSYGQGQAKNIQYF.

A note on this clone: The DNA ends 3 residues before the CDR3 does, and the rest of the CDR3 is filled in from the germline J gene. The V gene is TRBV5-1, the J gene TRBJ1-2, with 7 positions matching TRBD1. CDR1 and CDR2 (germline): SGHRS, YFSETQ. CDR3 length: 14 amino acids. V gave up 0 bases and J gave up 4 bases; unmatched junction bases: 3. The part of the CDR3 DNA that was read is TGCGCCAGCAGCTTGGAGGGGGCCGGCTATGGC. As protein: CASSLEGAGYG. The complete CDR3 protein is CASSLEGAGYGYTF.

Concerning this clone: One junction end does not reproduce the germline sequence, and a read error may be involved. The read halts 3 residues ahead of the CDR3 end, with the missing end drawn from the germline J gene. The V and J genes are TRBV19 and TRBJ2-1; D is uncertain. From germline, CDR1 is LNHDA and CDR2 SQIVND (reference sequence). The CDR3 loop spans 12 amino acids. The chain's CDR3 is CASSILYDEQFF. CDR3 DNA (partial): TGTGCCAGTAGTATTCTCTACGATGAG.

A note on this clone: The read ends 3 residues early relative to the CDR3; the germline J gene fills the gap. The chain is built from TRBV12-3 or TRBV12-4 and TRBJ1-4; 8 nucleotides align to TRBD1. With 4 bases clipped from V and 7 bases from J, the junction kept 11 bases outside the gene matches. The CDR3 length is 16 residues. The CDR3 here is CASSSTTGGGSEKLFF. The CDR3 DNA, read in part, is TGTGCCAGCAGTTCTACCACAGGGGGAGGAAGTGAAAAA.

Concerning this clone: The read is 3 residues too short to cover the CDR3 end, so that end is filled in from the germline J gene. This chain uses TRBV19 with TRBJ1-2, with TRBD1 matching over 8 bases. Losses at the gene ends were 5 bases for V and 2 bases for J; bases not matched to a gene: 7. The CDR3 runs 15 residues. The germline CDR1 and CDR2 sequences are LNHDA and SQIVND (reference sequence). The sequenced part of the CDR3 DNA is TGTGCCAGTAGTCGACAGGGGAAGTTAAACTATGGC. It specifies CASSRQGKLNYG. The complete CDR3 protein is CASSRQGKLNYGYTF.

CDR3 bases read: TGTGCCAGCAGTGAACGGGCAGGGCCTAGCTCCTATAATTCACCC. It translates to CASSERAGPSSYNSP. The full CDR3 reads CASSERAGPSSYNSPLHF. This chain joins TRBV6-1 and TRBJ1-6; D perhaps matches TRBD1 (5 bases). The observed sequence ends 3 residues before the CDR3 terminus, with the missing tail filled in from the germline J gene. Germline CDR1 MNHNS, CDR2 SASEGT. The CDR3 is made up of 18 amino acids. Trimming stripped 2 bases from V and 0 bases from J, with 14 bases between.